Following are 2 T cell receptor beta chains from one sample sequenced in a study of blood T cell repertoires in COVID-19. TCRdb's table, derived via immunoSEQ multiplex PCR, lists solely in-frame clones and lacks some. The sample lists roughly 43,000 clones, roughly 88% occurring once. The sample was peripheral blood. Receptor source: a human donor in a cohort sampled during active COVID-19.

In this sample, this clone turned up a few times. The gene calls are TRBV11-2 and TRBJ2-4; D might be TRBD1 (7 bases). This CDR3 region has 15 residues. Germline V gene lookup returns CDR1 SGHAT and CDR2 FQNNGV. V lost 5 bases and J 8 bases, leaving 19 bases between the germline ends. The CDR3 sequence is CASSPQSQGGDIQYF. The DNA of the CDR3 is TGTGCCAGCAGCCCGCAATCTCAGGGGGGCGACATTCAGTACTTC.

This chain uses TRBV7-9 with TRBJ2-1; D not resolved. This CDR3 has 16 residues. CDR1 SEHNR and CDR2 FQNEAQ come from the germline V gene (reference sequence). V was trimmed by 3 bases and J by 5 bases, leaving 17 bases between them. The CDR3 is CASSFVGRKNHNEQFF. The CDR3 coding sequence is TGTGCCAGCAGCTTTGTGGGCCGAAAAAACCACAATGAGCAGTTCTTC.